A selection of T cell receptor beta chains follows, all from one sample in a study of shared clonotypes between healthy human individuals. Profiled with immunoSEQ multiplex PCR; TCRdb holds only in-frame clones, not every one. The sample holds about 2.1 million clones, roughly 93% seen once. The sample consisted of naive CD8+ T cells from PBMCs. Receptors originate from a man between 18 and 35 years old in good health. Some clones in this sample may be carry-over from other donors' samples. CDR3s leave out the opening cysteine and the closing phenylalanine or tryptophan. The order of the fields is J gene, clone size, V gene, CDR3 protein. Expanded clones are given a class, and other clones once, few, many or no size at all.

TRBJ1-5	NA	TRBV5-1	ASSSTPWTGQGQPQH
TRBJ2-2	NA	TRBV7-6	ASKLGQGASTGELF
TRBJ2-1	NA	TRBV9	ASSVEWTSQVEQF
TRBJ2-5	NA	TRBV15	ATSRVQLAAKETQY
TRBJ1-1	NA	TRBV27	ASRTQGTEAF
TRBJ2-1	NA	TRBV9	ASSYSGSSYNEQF
TRBJ2-7	NA	TRBV5-1	ASSSGLEGHGEQY
TRBJ1-5	NA	TRBV5-6	ASSGTSLGQPQH
TRBJ2-5	once	TRBV5-5	ASSLDGGLTKETQY
TRBJ2-1	once	TRBV28	ASTTGTVSYNEQF
TRBJ1-1	NA	TRBV19	ASSIRQRTDTEAF
TRBJ1-4	NA	TRBV7-8	ASNDPGQGDEKLF
TRBJ2-1	NA	TRBV5-1	ASSSLAGGFGEQF
TRBJ2-7	NA	TRBV4-3	ASSQDRDERYEQY
TRBJ2-1	NA	TRBV5-8	ASSFLPEQF
TRBJ2-1	NA	TRBV28	ASSLAGGSLNEQF
NA	once	TRBV7-9	ASSNPRQGATPYEQY
TRBJ2-7	NA	TRBV28	ASRTLGLPSLYEQY
TRBJ1-2	NA	TRBV15	ATSREGTYYGYT
TRBJ1-2	NA	TRBV11-2	ASSLGQGIGGYT
TRBJ2-2	NA	TRBV5-5	ASSLGTSGRPNTGELF
TRBJ2-4	NA	TRBV28	ASSLVSRGREAIQY
TRBJ2-7	NA	TRBV7-2	ASSLASTSGYEQY
TRBJ2-7	NA	TRBV29-1	SALQGVTYEQY
TRBJ2-3	NA	TRBV28	ASSSRLAGQDTQY
TRBJ2-7	NA	TRBV9	ASGPGGYEQY
TRBJ2-1	NA	TRBV12-5	ASSGSYNEQF
TRBJ2-1	NA	TRBV7-7	ASSLVPPGGSSEQF
TRBJ2-7	NA	TRBV5-1	ASSLVGPTDEQY
TRBJ2-3	NA	TRBV4-1	ASSQVYPKNTDTQY
TRBJ1-2	once	TRBV9	ASSPRGLATVNYGYT
TRBJ2-7	NA	TRBV9	ASSVAMGGSRYEQY
TRBJ1-1	once	TRBV6-6	ASTSPLGGNGAF
TRBJ2-2	NA	TRBV29-1	SVEDGRRLNTGELF
TRBJ1-1	NA	TRBV7-9	ASSILPVKFTEAF
TRBJ2-1	NA	TRBV2	ASSEKYEQF
TRBJ2-3	NA	TRBV6-5	ASSYSGQQY
TRBJ2-1	NA	TRBV2	ASSGQGAYNEQF
TRBJ2-7	NA	TRBV7-2	ASSDSYGFSYEQY
TRBJ2-2	NA	TRBV28	ASTPVALGELF
TRBJ2-3	NA	TRBV9	ASNLAGTSTDTQY
TRBJ1-1	NA	TRBV7-4	ASSLYRGQPIYTEAF
TRBJ1-2	NA	TRBV7-3	ASSPTGGLDYGYT
TRBJ2-1	NA	TRBV7-3	ASTPGERAGGITYNEQF
TRBJ1-1	once	TRBV7-3	ASSLMVGSTEAF
TRBJ2-1	NA	TRBV9	ASSVVGSGDWNEQF
TRBJ1-2	NA	TRBV9	ASSVPFRGYGYT
TRBJ2-7	NA	TRBV7-9	ASSLTGDRGEQY
TRBJ1-5	NA	TRBV27	ASSLSPGSNQPQH
TRBJ2-1	NA	TRBV6-6	ASRTSRGSYNEQF
TRBJ2-1	NA	TRBV19	ASSMGTSLRNEQF
TRBJ2-1	NA	TRBV27	ASSGGYEQF
TRBJ1-1	NA	TRBV11-1	ASSLFWTGGTEAF
TRBJ2-1	NA	TRBV11-2	ASSLAALTSGHYNEQF
TRBJ1-2	once	TRBV4-1	ASSQPVLDRDTNYGYT
TRBJ1-1	NA	TRBV7-6	ASSFTVTGKEAF
TRBJ2-5	NA	TRBV9	ASSGGLNPWIQY
TRBJ2-3	NA	TRBV10-3	AISESLAGVGITDTQY
TRBJ2-1	NA	TRBV9	ATGGGAYNEQF